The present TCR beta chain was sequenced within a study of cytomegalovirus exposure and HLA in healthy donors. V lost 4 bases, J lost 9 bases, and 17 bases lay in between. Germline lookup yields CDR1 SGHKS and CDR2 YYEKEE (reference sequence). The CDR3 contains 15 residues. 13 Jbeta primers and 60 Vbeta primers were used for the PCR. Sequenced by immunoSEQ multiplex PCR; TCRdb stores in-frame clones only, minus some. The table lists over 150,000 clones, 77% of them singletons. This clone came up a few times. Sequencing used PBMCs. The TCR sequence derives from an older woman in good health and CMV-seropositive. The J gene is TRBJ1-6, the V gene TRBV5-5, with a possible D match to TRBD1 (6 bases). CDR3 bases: TGTGCCAGCAGCCAACGGGACACTGTATCTTCACCCCTCCACTTT. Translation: CASSQRDTVSSPLHF.